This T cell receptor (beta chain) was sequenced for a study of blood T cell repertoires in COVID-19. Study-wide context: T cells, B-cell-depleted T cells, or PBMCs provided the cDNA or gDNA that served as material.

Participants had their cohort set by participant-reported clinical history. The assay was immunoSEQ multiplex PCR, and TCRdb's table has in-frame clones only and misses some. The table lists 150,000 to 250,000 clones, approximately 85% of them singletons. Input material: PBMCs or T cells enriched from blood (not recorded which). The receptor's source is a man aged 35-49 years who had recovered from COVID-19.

CDR3 loop: CASSFELPGQGRISYEQYF. CDR3 in DNA: TGTGCCAGCAGCTTCGAATTACCGGGACAGGGTAGGATTAGCTACGAGCAGTACTTC. The V and J genes are TRBV5-5 and TRBJ2-7; TRBD1 matches 9 bases. Trimming took 2 bases from V and 3 from J; bases not matched to a gene: 18. The CDR3 covers 19 residues. Germline V gene sequence: CDR1 SGHKS, CDR2 YYEKEE (reference sequence).